Here is one TCR beta chain with its context. The data stem from a study of blood T cell repertoires in COVID-19. Across the study: The origin of the acute and convalescent COVID-19 samples was the United States, Italy and Spain.

Recruitment covered over 20 US areas and drew participants whose ages spanned roughly 18 to 100 years. Cohorts were assigned according to the clinical history that participants reported. Clones were read by immunoSEQ multiplex PCR, and TCRdb kept only the in-frame ones, dropping some. The repertoire holds some 350,000 clones, with more than 75% as singletons. The sequencing input was PBMCs or T cells enriched from blood (not recorded which). This TCR derives from a woman in her twenties or thirties who had recovered from COVID-19.

In DNA form, the CDR3 reads TGTGCCATGACGGGGTTGTCTGGAAACACCATATATTTT. The encoded protein is CAMTGLSGNTIYF. The genes are TRBV5-4 and TRBJ1-3; no firm D call. The CDR3 is made up of 13 amino acids. The V gene's germline CDR1 is SGHNT and CDR2 YYREEE (reference sequence). Trimming left V 9 bases short and J 1 base short, with 11 bases between.